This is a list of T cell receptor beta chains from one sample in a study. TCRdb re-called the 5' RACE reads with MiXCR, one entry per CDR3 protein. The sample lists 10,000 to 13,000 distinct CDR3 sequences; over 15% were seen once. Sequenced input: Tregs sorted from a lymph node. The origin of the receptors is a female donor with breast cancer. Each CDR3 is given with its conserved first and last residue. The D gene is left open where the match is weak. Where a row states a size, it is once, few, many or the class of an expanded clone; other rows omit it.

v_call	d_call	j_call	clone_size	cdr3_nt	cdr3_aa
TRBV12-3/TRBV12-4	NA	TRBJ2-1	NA	TGTGCCAGCATGGAGGTGGCGGGTGAGCAGTTCTTC	CASMEVAGEQFF
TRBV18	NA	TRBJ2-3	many	TGTGCCAGCTCACCCTCGGGGAGCACAGATACGCAGTATTTT	CASSPSGSTDTQYF
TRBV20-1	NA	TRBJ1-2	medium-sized	TGCAGTAGTAGAATTCTCTATGGCTACACCTTC	CSSRILYGYTF
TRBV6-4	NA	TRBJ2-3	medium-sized	TGTGCCAGCAGTGACAAAGGTGGTGGGACAGATACGCAGTATTTT	CASSDKGGGTDTQYF
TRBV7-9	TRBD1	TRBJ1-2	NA	TGTGCCAGCAGCTTTCCCCTTACAGGGGGGGACTATGGCTATACCTTC	CASSFPLTGGDYGYTF
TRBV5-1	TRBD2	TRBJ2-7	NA	TGCACCAGCAGCTTGGCTCTAGCGGGGGGAGTCGGCTACGAGCAGTACTTC	CTSSLALAGGVGYEQYF
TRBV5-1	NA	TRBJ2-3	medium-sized	TGCGCCAGCAGCTCCTTTTCGGGCCCAGATACGCAGTATTTT	CASSSFSGPDTQYF
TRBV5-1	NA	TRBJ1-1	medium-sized	TGCGCCAGCAGCTTGGCCCCCGGGGGGCAGGAAGCTTTCTTT	CASSLAPGGQEAFF
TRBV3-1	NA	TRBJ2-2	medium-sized	TGTGCCAGCAGCCAACAGGGCACCGGGGAGCTGTTTTTT	CASSQQGTGELFF
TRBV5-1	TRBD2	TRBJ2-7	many	TGCGCCAGCAGCTTGGGGCTAGCGGGGAACTACGAGCAGTACTTC	CASSLGLAGNYEQYF
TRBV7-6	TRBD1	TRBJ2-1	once	TGTGCCAGCAGCTTGGACAGGGGTACCTACAATGAGCAGTTCTTC	CASSLDRGTYNEQFF
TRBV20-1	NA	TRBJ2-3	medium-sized	TGCAGTGCTAGAGATCGCTTGGGAGGGGGTATAGATACGCAGTATTTT	CSARDRLGGGIDTQYF
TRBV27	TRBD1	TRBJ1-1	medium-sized	TGTGCCAGCCGAATTTTCGGGACAGGCAGAGATGAAGCTTTCTTT	CASRIFGTGRDEAFF
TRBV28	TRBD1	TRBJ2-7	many	TGTGCCAGCAGTTCCTCTTCCGGGACAGGGAGTAGGGAGCAGTACTTC	CASSSSSGTGSREQYF
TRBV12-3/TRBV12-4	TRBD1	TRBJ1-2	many	TGTGCCAGCAGTCATTACGGGCGACAGGGTAACTATGGCTACACCTTC	CASSHYGRQGNYGYTF
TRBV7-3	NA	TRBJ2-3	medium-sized	TGTGCCAGCAGCTTACTAGCTGCAGATACGCAGTATTTT	CASSLLAADTQYF
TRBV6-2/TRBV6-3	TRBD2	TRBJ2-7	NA	TGTGCCAGCACCAAGGGAATGACTAGCGGGGTAAGGAGCTCCTACGAGCAGTACTTC	CASTKGMTSGVRSSYEQYF
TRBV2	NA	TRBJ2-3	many	TGTGCCAGCAGTGTGTTAAGCACAGATACGCAGTATTTT	CASSVLSTDTQYF
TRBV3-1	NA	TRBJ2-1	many	TGTGCCAGCAGCCAAGATGGGGGGGGCTGGAATGAGCAGTTCTTC	CASSQDGGGWNEQFF
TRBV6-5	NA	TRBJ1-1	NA	TGTGCCAGCACCCGGGGACAGAACACTGAAGCTTTCTTT	CASTRGQNTEAFF
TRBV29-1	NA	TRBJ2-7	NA	TGCAGCGTTGGGGGGAAGTCTTACGAGCAGTACTTC	CSVGGKSYEQYF
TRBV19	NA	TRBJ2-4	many	TGTGCCAGTACCCTCGGAGGAGCCAAAAACATTCAGTACTTC	CASTLGGAKNIQYF
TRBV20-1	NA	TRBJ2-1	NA	TGCAGTGCTAGAGATATACAGCAGCTATACAATGAGCAGTTCTTC	CSARDIQQLYNEQFF
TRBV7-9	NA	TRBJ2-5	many	TGTGCCAGCAGCCCCCTTAGGGGCCGGGAAGGGACCCAGTACTTC	CASSPLRGREGTQYF
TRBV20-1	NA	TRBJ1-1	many	TGCAGTGCTAGAGGGGGTTCGGTTATGAACACTGAAGCTTTCTTT	CSARGGSVMNTEAFF
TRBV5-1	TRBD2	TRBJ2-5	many	TGCGCCAGCAGCTTTCGACTAGCGGAGAAAGAGACCCAGTACTTC	CASSFRLAEKETQYF
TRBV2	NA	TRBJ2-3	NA	TGTGCCAGCCGTGAGTTGGTAGTCGGCACAGATACGCAGTATTTT	CASRELVVGTDTQYF
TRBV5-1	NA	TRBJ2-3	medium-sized	TGCGCCAGCAGCTTTAACGTCGCTGGGACAGATACGCAGTATTTT	CASSFNVAGTDTQYF
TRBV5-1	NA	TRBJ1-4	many	TGCGCCAGCAGCTTGGAAATGCCCGGGACAACTAATGAAAAACTGTTTTTT	CASSLEMPGTTNEKLFF
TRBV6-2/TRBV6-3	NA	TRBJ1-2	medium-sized	TGTGCCAGCACCGACAACTATGGCTACACCTTC	CASTDNYGYTF
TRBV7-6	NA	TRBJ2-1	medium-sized	TGTGCCAGCAGCCAAACAGGGAATGAGCAGTTCTTC	CASSQTGNEQFF
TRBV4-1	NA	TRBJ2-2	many	TGCGCCAGCAGCCTACGGACAGCGAACACCGGGGAGCTGTTTTTT	CASSLRTANTGELFF
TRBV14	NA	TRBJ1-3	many	TGTGCCAGCAGCCAAGAATTGCAGAGCTCTGGAAACACCATATATTTT	CASSQELQSSGNTIYF
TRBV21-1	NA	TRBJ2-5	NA	TGTGCCAGCAGCAAATCATCACAGGGTCACGGGAATGGGACCCAGTACTTC	CASSKSSQGHGNGTQYF
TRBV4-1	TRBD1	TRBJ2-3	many	TGCGCCAGCAGTCCCGGACAGACAGGGGTTCTAGATACGCAGTATTTT	CASSPGQTGVLDTQYF
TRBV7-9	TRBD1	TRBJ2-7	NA	TGTGCCAGCAGCGCTCCGGGACAGGGGATAAACGAGCAGTACTTC	CASSAPGQGINEQYF
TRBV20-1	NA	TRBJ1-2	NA	TGCAGTGCTAGAGATGCCCCTAAGGTTACTAACTATGGCTACACCTTC	CSARDAPKVTNYGYTF
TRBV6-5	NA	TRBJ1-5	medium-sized	TGTGCCAGCAGTTACTCAGGTCAATCAGGGAGGAATCAGCCCCAGCATTTT	CASSYSGQSGRNQPQHF
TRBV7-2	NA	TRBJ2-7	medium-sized	TGTGCCAGCAGCTCACGACTCCCCCAAACAGGCTACGAGCAGTACTTC	CASSSRLPQTGYEQYF
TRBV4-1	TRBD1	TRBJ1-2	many	TGCGCCAGCAGCCACCAGGGACAGAAGGATGGCTACACCTTC	CASSHQGQKDGYTF
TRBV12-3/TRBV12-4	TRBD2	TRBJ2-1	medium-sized	TGTGCCAGCAGGCTTAGCGGGGACTACAATGAGCAGTTCTTC	CASRLSGDYNEQFF
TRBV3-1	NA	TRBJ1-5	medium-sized	TGTGCCAGCAGCCAAGACGCAGGGAGTAGCAATCAGCCCCAGCATTTT	CASSQDAGSSNQPQHF
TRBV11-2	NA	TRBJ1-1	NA	TGTGCCAGCAGTCCAGGGTTGGAAAACACTGAAGCCATCTTT	CASSPGLENTEAIF
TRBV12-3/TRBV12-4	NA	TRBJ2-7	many	TGTGCCAGCAGTCCCTCGGGTTCCTACGAGCAGTACTTC	CASSPSGSYEQYF
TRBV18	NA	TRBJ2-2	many	TGTGCCAGCTCACCCTGGGAGTTCGCGAACACCGGGGAGCTGTTTTTT	CASSPWEFANTGELFF
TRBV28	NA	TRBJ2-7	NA	TGTGCCACCAGTGCCGGACCGTTCCTCGACGAGCAGTACTTC	CATSAGPFLDEQYF
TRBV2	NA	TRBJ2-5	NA	TGTGCCAGTACTGGTCTAGGAGGGACCCAGTACTTC	CASTGLGGTQYF
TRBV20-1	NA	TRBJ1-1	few	TGCAGTGCTCTAAGGGGGTCGAGTCCTGAAGCTTTCTTT	CSALRGSSPEAFF
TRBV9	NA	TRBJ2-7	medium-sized	TGTGCCAGCAGCGCCTCGGACCGTCTTTACGAGCAGTACTTC	CASSASDRLYEQYF
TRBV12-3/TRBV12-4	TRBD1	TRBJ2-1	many	TGTGCCAGCAGGGAGGACAGGGGGTGGGATGAGCAGTTCTTC	CASREDRGWDEQFF
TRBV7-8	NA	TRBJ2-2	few	TGTGCCAGCAGCTTAGTAGGGACCCCCACTCCTAAGAACACCGGGGAGCTGTTTTTT	CASSLVGTPTPKNTGELFF
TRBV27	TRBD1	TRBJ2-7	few	TGTGCCAGCAGACGGACAGGGGGCCACGAGCAGTACTTC	CASRRTGGHEQYF
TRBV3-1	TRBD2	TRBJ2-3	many	TGTGCCAGCAGCCAAAAAAGGTCTAGCGGTTATACGCAGTATTTT	CASSQKRSSGYTQYF
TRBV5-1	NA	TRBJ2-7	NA	TGCGCCAGCAGCTTCACCCCTGGACTTTCCGTCGGGTCCGAGCAGTACTTC	CASSFTPGLSVGSEQYF
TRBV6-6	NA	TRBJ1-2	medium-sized	TGTGCCAGCAGTTACTGGGGCGGGGCATCAAACTATGGCTACACCTTC	CASSYWGGASNYGYTF
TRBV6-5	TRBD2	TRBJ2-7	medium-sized	TGTGCCAGCAGTTCCCCTAGCGGGAGCTACGAGCAGTACTTC	CASSSPSGSYEQYF
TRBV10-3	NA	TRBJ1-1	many	TGTGCCATCAGTGAGGGGGAGGGCAGTATGAACACTGAAGCTTTCTTT	CAISEGEGSMNTEAFF
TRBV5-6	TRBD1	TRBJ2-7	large	TGTGCCAGCAGCTCCCAGGGGGCATCCTACGAGCAGTACTTC	CASSSQGASYEQYF
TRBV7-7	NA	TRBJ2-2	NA	TGCGCTAGCAGCTTAGCGCCGGGAGCCGGGGAGCTGTTGTTT	CASSLAPGAGELLF
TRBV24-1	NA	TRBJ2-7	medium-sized	TGTGCCACCAGTGAAGGGGGGGACAACTCCTACGAGCAGTACTTC	CATSEGGDNSYEQYF